In its sample, the clone carrying this T cell receptor (beta chain) was seen once. Its antigen is not identified. At one end the junction does not follow the germline gene, possibly because of a read error. A universal primer site came from template switching; cDNA carried unique molecular identifiers. MiXCR, run by TCRdb on the 5' RACE reads, gives a single entry per CDR3 protein. The table includes around 450,000 distinct CDR3 sequences, about 14% detected once. The sample originates from a study of identical twins. CDR3 length: 15 residues. Germline CDR1 reads SGHRS; CDR2 reads YFSETQ. Findings and caveats of the study: Where beta out-of-frame sequences were concerned, excess twin sharing was weaker.

These data were also reused for a study on yellow fever vaccine responses in identical twins.

The chain links TRBV5-1 to TRBJ2-7; either TRBD1 or TRBD2 may supply D (6 bases each). The source material was CD4+ T cells sorted from blood. The receptor's source is a young woman in good health. The CDR3 region is CASSLAPGGLYAQYF. As DNA, the CDR3 is TGCGCCAGCAGCTTGGCCCCTGGGGGGCTCTACGCGCAGTACTTC. The variable domain in full, with the rest retrieved from reference TRBV5-1 and TRBJ2-7, is KAGVTQTPRYLIKTRGQQVTLSCSPISGHRSVSWYQQTPGQGLQFLFEYFSETQRNKGNFPGRFSGRQFSNSRSEMNVSTLELGDSALYLCASSLAPGGLYAQYFGPGTRLTVT.